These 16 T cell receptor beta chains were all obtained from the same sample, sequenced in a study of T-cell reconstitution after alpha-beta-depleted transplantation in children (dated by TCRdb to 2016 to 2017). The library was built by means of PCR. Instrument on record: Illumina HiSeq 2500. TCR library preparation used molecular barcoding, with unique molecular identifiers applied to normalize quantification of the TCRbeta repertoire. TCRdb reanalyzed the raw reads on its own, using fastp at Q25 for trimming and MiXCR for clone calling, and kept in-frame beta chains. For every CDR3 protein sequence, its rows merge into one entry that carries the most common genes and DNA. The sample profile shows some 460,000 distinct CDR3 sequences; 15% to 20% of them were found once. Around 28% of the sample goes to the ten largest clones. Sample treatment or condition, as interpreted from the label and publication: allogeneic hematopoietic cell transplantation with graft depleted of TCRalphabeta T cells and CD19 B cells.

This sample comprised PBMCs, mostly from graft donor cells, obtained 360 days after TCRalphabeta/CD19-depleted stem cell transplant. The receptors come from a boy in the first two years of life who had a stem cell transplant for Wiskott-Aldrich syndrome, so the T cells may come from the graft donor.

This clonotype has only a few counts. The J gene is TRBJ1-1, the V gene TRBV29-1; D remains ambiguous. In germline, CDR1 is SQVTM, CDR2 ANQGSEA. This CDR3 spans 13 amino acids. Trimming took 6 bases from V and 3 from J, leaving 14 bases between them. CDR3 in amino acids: CSVAKPPYTEAFF. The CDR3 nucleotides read TGCAGCGTCGCGAAGCCGCCTTACACTGAAGCTTTCTTT.

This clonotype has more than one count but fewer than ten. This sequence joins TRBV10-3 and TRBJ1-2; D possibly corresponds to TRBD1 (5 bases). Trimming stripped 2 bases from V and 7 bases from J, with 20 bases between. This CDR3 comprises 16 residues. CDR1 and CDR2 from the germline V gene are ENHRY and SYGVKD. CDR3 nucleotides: TGTGCCATCAGTGAGGGAGGACGTGGCAGGGCGGGTGGCTACACCTTC. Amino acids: CAISEGGRGRAGGYTF.

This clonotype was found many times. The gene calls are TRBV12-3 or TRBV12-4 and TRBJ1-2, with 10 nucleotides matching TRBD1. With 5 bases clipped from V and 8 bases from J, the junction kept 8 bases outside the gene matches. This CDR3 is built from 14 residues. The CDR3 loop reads CASSVRQGADGYTF. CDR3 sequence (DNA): TGTGCCAGCAGTGTCAGACAGGGGGCGGACGGCTACACCTTC.

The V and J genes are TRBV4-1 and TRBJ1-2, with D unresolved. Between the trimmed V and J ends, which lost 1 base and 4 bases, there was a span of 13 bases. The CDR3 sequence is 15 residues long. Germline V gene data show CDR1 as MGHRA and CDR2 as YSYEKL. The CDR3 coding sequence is TGCGCCAGCAGCCAAGCCCTAGTAGGATTCTATGGCTACACCTTC. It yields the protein CASSQALVGFYGYTF.

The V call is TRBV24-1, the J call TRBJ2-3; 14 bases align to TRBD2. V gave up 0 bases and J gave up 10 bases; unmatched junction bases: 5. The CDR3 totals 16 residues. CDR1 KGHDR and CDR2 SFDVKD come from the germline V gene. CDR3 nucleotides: TGTGCCACCAGTGATTTGCCGGGACTAGCGGGAGCAGCGCAGTATTTT. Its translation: CATSDLPGLAGAAQYF.

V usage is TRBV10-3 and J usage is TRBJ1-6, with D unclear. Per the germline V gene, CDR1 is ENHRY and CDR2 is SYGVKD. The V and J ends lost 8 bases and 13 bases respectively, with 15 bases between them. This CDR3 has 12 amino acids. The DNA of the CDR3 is TGTGCCATCTGTACCCGGTTCGGGCCCCTCCACTTT. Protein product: CAICTRFGPLHF.

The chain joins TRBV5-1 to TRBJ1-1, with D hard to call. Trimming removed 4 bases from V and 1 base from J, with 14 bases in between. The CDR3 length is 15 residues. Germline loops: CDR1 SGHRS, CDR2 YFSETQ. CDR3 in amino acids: CASSVLNSGNTEAFF. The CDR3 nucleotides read TGCGCCAGCAGCGTTCTTAACTCGGGGAACACTGAAGCTTTCTTT.

The CDR3, as DNA: TGTGCCACCAGTGATTGGAGACGGGATGAGCAGTTCTTC. Translating it yields CATSDWRRDEQFF. The rearrangement joins TRBV24-1 to TRBJ2-1; the D is unclear. Looked up from germline, CDR1 is KGHDR and CDR2 is SFDVKD. Trimming pared 2 bases from V and 8 bases from J, leaving 9 bases between. CDR3 length: 13 amino acids.

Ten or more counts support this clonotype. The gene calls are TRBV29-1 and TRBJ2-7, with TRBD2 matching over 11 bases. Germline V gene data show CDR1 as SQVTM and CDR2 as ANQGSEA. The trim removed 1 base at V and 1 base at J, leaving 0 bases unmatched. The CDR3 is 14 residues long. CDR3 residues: CSVEGLAGSYEQYF. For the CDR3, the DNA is TGCAGCGTTGAAGGACTAGCGGGGTCCTACGAGCAGTACTTC.

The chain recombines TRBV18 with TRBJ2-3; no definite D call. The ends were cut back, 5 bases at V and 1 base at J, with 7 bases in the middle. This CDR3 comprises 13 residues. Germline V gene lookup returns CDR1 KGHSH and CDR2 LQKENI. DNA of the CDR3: TGTGCCAGCTCAAAGTCTGGCACAGATACGCAGTATTTT. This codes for CASSKSGTDTQYF.

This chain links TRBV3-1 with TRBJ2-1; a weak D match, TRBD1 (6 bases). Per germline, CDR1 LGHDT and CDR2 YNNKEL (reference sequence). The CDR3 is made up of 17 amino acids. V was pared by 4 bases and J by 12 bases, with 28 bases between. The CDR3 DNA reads TGTGCCAGCAGCCGCCAAGAGGACAGAACGAGTAGGGAACGGCAGTTCTTC. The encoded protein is CASSRQEDRTSRERQFF.

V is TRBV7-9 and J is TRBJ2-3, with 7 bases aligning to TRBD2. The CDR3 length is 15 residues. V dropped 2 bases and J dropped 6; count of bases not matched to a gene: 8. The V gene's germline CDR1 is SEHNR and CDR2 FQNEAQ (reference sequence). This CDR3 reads CASSLRNAGADTQYF. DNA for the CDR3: TGTGCCAGCAGCTTAAGGAACGCGGGAGCTGATACGCAGTATTTT. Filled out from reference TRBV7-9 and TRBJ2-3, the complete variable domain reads DTGVSQNPRHKITKRGQNVTFRCDPISEHNRLYWYRQTLGQGPEFLTYFQNEAQLEKSRLLSDRFSAERPKGSFSTLEIQRTEQGDSAMYLCASSLRNAGADTQYFGPGTRLTVL.

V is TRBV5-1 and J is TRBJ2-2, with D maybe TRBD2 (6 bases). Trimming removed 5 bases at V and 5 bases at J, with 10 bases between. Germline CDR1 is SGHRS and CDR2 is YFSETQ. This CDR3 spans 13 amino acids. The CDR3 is CASREGLTGELFF. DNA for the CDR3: TGCGCCAGCAGGGAGGGACTGACCGGGGAGCTGTTTTTT. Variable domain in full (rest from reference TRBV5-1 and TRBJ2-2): KAGVTQTPRYLIKTRGQQVTLSCSPISGHRSVSWYQQTPGQGLQFLFEYFSETQRNKGNFPGRFSGRQFSNSRSEMNVSTLELGDSALYLCASREGLTGELFFGEGSRLTVL.

The CDR3 region has the DNA TGCGCCAGCAGCCAAGAGGCCAGGGGATATGAGCAGTTCTTC. Its protein product is CASSQEARGYEQFF. This rearrangement joins TRBV4-3 to TRBJ2-1; D perhaps matches TRBD1 (6 bases). The CDR3 consists of 14 residues. Germline V gives CDR1 LGHNA, CDR2 YSLEER. Trimming pared 0 bases from V and 8 bases from J, leaving 11 bases between.

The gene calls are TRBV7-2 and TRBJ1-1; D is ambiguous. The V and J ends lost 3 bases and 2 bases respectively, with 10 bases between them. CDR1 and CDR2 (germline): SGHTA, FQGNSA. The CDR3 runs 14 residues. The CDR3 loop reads CASSFLWTNTEAFF. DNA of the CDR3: TGTGCCAGCAGCTTTCTGTGGACCAACACTGAAGCTTTCTTT. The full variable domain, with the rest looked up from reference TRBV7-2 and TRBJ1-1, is GAGVSQSPSNKVTEKGKDVELRCDPISGHTALYWYRQSLGQGLEFLIYFQGNSAPDKSGLPSDRFSAERTGGSVSTLTIQRTQQEDSAVYLCASSFLWTNTEAFFGQGTRLTVV.

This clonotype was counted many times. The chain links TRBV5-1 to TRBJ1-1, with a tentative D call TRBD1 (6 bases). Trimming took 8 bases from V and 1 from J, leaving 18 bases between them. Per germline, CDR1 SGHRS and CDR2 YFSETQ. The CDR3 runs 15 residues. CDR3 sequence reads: CASSDPKQGNTEAFF. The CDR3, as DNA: TGCGCCAGTTCAGATCCGAAACAGGGGAACACTGAAGCTTTCTTT.